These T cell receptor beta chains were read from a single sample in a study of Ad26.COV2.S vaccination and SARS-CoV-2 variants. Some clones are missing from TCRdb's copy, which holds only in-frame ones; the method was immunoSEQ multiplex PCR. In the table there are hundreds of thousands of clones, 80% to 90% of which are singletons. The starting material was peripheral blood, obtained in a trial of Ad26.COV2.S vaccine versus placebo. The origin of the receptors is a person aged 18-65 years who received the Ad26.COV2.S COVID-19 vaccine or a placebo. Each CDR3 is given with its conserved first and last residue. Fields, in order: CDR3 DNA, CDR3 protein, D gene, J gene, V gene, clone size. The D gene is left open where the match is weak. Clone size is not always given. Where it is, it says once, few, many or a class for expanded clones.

TGTGCCAGCTTGGTGACTATCCCTGCTAACGAGCAGTACTTC | CASLVTIPANEQYF | - | TRBJ2-7 | TRBV2 | once
TGTGCCAGCAGCTCACCCCTCACAGGGCCGACTGGCTACACCTTC | CASSSPLTGPTGYTF | - | TRBJ1-2 | TRBV11-2 | -
TGCGCCAGCAGCCCCGGTAGGGGGGAGAACACTGAAGCTTTCTTT | CASSPGRGENTEAFF | - | TRBJ1-1 | TRBV5-1 | -
TGCGCCAGCGGGCCCCCCGGACAATTTGCTTTCTTT | CASGPPGQFAFF | - | TRBJ1-1 | TRBV10-2 | -
TGTGCCAGCAGTCTTCCTGGACAGGGGATCTCTGGAAACACCATATATTTT | CASSLPGQGISGNTIYF | TRBD1 | TRBJ1-3 | TRBV27 | -
TGCGCCAGCAGCCTGGGGACAGGGGTTGGCTACACCTTC | CASSLGTGVGYTF | TRBD1 | TRBJ1-2 | TRBV5-1 | -
TGTGCCAGCAGTCCAACGGGTTACGAGCAGTACTTC | CASSPTGYEQYF | - | TRBJ2-7 | TRBV12-3/TRBV12-4 | few
TGTGCCACGGCTGATTTGGGGAACACTGAAGCTTTCTTT | CATADLGNTEAFF | - | TRBJ1-1 | TRBV6-4 | few
TGTGCCAGCAGCGGGGACAGGGCCCAGTACCAAGAGACCCAGTACTTC | CASSGDRAQYQETQYF | TRBD1 | TRBJ2-5 | TRBV9 | -
TGCGCCAGCAGCTTGGCCCCCAGGGGGGGCCTGAACACTGAAGCTTTCTTT | CASSLAPRGGLNTEAFF | TRBD1 | TRBJ1-1 | TRBV5-1 | -
TGTGCCAGCAGCTTAGAGGGGACAGGGTCTTACACCGGGGAGCTGTTTTTT | CASSLEGTGSYTGELFF | TRBD1 | TRBJ2-2 | TRBV7-6 | -
TGTGCCAGCAGCGTAGTTGAATCGAACACTGAAGCTTTCTTT | CASSVVESNTEAFF | - | TRBJ1-1 | TRBV9 | -
TGTGCCAGCAGTATTGGGGGCTATATAGACACTGAAGCTTTCTTT | CASSIGGYIDTEAFF | - | TRBJ1-1 | TRBV5-4 | -
TGTGCCAGCAGCTTGGGAGGACTGGGACTATACAATGAGCAGTTCTTC | CASSLGGLGLYNEQFF | TRBD2 | TRBJ2-1 | TRBV7-8 | -
TGTGCCAGCAGCTTGGCAGGATCTGGAAACACCATATATTTT | CASSLAGSGNTIYF | - | TRBJ1-3 | TRBV5-4 | -
TGTGCCAGCAGCGAGTGGGTTGTCAGCACAGATACGCAGTATTTT | CASSEWVVSTDTQYF | - | TRBJ2-3 | TRBV7-9 | few
TGCGCCAGCAGCCTTCCCGACACTAACAATGAGCAGTTCTTC | CASSLPDTNNEQFF | - | TRBJ2-1 | TRBV4-1 | -
TGTGCCAGCAGCTCCCGCAGGGGGCCGACGAGATACGAGCAGTACTTC | CASSSRRGPTRYEQYF | TRBD1 | TRBJ2-7 | TRBV7-3 | -
TGTGCCAGTAATCAGATCGGGGGTCTGGCTGGAAACACCATATATTTT | CASNQIGGLAGNTIYF | - | TRBJ1-3 | TRBV19 | few
TGTGCCAGCAGCCGCGGACAAGCTGAAGCTTTCTTT | CASSRGQAEAFF | - | TRBJ1-1 | TRBV7-9 | -
TGTGCCAGTAGTACCTCTAGCGGGGAAGACTACGAGCAGTACTTC | CASSTSSGEDYEQYF | TRBD2 | TRBJ2-7 | TRBV19 | -
TGTGCCAGCAGCATTACAACAGGGTCGGGTGAGCAGTACTTC | CASSITTGSGEQYF | - | TRBJ2-7 | TRBV7-8 | -
TGTGCCAGCAGCTCAAGGGTTGACGAGCAGTACTTC | CASSSRVDEQYF | - | TRBJ2-7 | TRBV11-1 | -
TGTGCCAGCATGGACGGAATGTACGAGCAGTACTTC | CASMDGMYEQYF | - | TRBJ2-7 | TRBV25-1 | -
TGTGCCAGCAGCCAAGATTCGGTACCCTATGGCTACACCTTC | CASSQDSVPYGYTF | - | TRBJ1-2 | TRBV14 | -
TGTGCCAGCAGTGTGGGGCCGAGCTCCTACAATGAGCAGTTCTTC | CASSVGPSSYNEQFF | - | TRBJ2-1 | TRBV25-1 | -
TGTGCCAGCAGGGGGGGCTCACACATTTACGAGCAGTACTTC | CASRGGSHIYEQYF | - | TRBJ2-7 | TRBV28 | -
TGTGCCAGCAGCGTAGGTCCGACAAATGGTAATGAGCAGTTCTTC | CASSVGPTNGNEQFF | - | TRBJ2-1 | TRBV9 | -
TGCGCCAGCAGCTGGGGGACAGGGAGGAACGAGCAGTACTTC | CASSWGTGRNEQYF | TRBD1 | TRBJ2-7 | TRBV5-1 | few
TGTGCCAGCAGCCCTTTAGCAGGCCTGAACACTGAAGCTTTCTTT | CASSPLAGLNTEAFF | - | TRBJ1-1 | TRBV7-6 | -
TGTGCCAGCAGTTTATCTGCAGGGGGAACCCCCAATTCACCCCTCCACTTT | CASSLSAGGTPNSPLHF | TRBD1 | TRBJ1-6 | TRBV27 | -
TGCAGTGCTTCGGGGACGGATGGCTACACCTTC | CSASGTDGYTF | - | TRBJ1-2 | TRBV20-1 | -
TGTGCCACCAGTTCCCCAGGGGGTGCGGGGACCCAGTACTTC | CATSSPGGAGTQYF | TRBD1 | TRBJ2-5 | TRBV24-1 | -
TGTGCCAGCAATAACGGGGGCTACCAAGAGACCCAGTACTTC | CASNNGGYQETQYF | - | TRBJ2-5 | TRBV6-5 | -
TGTGCCACCAGCGCGGGGACAGGGGGAGTGTACAATGAGCAGTTCTTC | CATSAGTGGVYNEQFF | TRBD1 | TRBJ2-1 | TRBV15 | -
TGTGCCTGGAGTGTACCCGGGGGGCCCCAGCATTTT | CAWSVPGGPQHF | - | TRBJ1-5 | TRBV30 | -
TGCGCCAGCGCCCTTGCTGGGAACTCTCGTGTCACCGGGGAGCTGTTTTTT | CASALAGNSRVTGELFF | - | TRBJ2-2 | TRBV5-1 | -
TGTGCCAGCAGCGCGACAGCAACTAATGAAAAACTGTTTTTT | CASSATATNEKLFF | - | TRBJ1-4 | TRBV7-8 | -
TGTGCCAGCAGCAAATTCCGGGACAGGGGGGACGGAGCTAACTATGGCTACACCTTC | CASSKFRDRGDGANYGYTF | TRBD1 | TRBJ1-2 | TRBV7-9 | -
TGTGCCAGCAGTTCCTCCCCAGACAGGGGGGGAGGTGGCTACACCTTC | CASSSSPDRGGGGYTF | TRBD1 | TRBJ1-2 | TRBV6-5 | -
TGTGCCAGCACCGGGGAAAGCTCCTACAATGAGCAGTTCTTC | CASTGESSYNEQFF | - | TRBJ2-1 | TRBV6-5 | -
TGTGCCAGCAGCGTGATGAACACTGAAGCTTTCTTT | CASSVMNTEAFF | - | TRBJ1-1 | TRBV25-1 | -
TGCAGCGTTGGGCAGGGGTATAATGAAAAACTGTTTTTT | CSVGQGYNEKLFF | - | TRBJ1-4 | TRBV29-1 | -
TGCAGCGTTGGGGACAGGCGGACGGGCACTGAAGCTTTCTTT | CSVGDRRTGTEAFF | TRBD1 | TRBJ1-1 | TRBV29-1 | -
TGCGCCAGCAGCCAGGGTCCCGGGACAGCTACCTACGAGCAGTACTTC | CASSQGPGTATYEQYF | TRBD1 | TRBJ2-7 | TRBV4-1 | -
TGTGCCAGCAGTTTATCGTCGGCACGGCGATCCGCGAGCATAGGGGGTTCACCCCTCCACTTT | CASSLSSARRSASIGGSPLHF | - | TRBJ1-6 | TRBV27 | -
TGTGCCAGCAGCTTCCAGTTGGGGGTGGACCTCAATGAGCAGTTCTTC | CASSFQLGVDLNEQFF | - | TRBJ2-1 | TRBV5-8 | -
TGTGCCATCAGTGGCTCAGCGGGCCTGGGAAATGAGCAGTTCTTC | CAISGSAGLGNEQFF | - | TRBJ2-1 | TRBV10-3 | -
TGTGCCAGCAGCCAAGAATGGGATTCACCCCTCCACTTT | CASSQEWDSPLHF | - | TRBJ1-6 | TRBV3-1/TRBV3-2 | few
TGTGCCAGCAGCTTAACACTAGGGGGTAGGGAGACCCAGTACTTC | CASSLTLGGRETQYF | - | TRBJ2-5 | TRBV7-3 | -
TGTGCCACCAGCAGAGACAGGAATTCACCCCTCCACTTT | CATSRDRNSPLHF | - | TRBJ1-6 | TRBV15 | few
TGTGCCAGCAGCTTCGGACTTGGCACAGATACGCAGTATTTT | CASSFGLGTDTQYF | - | TRBJ2-3 | TRBV11-3 | -
TGTGCCTGGAGTTGGGGTGTCGGGGAGCTGTTTTTT | CAWSWGVGELFF | - | TRBJ2-2 | TRBV30 | -
TGTGCCAGCAGCCCCCGTCCGGACAGGGGCCACGAGCAGTACTTC | CASSPRPDRGHEQYF | TRBD1 | TRBJ2-7 | TRBV13 | -
TGTGCCAGTAGTGGCGGAATCTCCTATAATTCACCCCTCCACTTT | CASSGGISYNSPLHF | - | TRBJ1-6 | TRBV19 | -
TGTGCCACCCGGGCGGGGGGGGAAGTTTCTTACGACGAGCAGTACTTC | CATRAGGEVSYDEQYF | TRBD2 | TRBJ2-7 | TRBV27 | -
TGTGCCAGCACACCTCGGGATGCTTCACCCCTCCACTTT | CASTPRDASPLHF | - | TRBJ1-6 | TRBV12-3/TRBV12-4 | few
TGTGCCAGCAGCCTTACAGGGGGAGGCTACACCTTC | CASSLTGGGYTF | TRBD1 | TRBJ1-2 | TRBV5-8 | -
TGTGCCAGCAGCTTAGATTCGGTACGAAATTCACCCCTCCACTTT | CASSLDSVRNSPLHF | - | TRBJ1-6 | TRBV7-8 | -